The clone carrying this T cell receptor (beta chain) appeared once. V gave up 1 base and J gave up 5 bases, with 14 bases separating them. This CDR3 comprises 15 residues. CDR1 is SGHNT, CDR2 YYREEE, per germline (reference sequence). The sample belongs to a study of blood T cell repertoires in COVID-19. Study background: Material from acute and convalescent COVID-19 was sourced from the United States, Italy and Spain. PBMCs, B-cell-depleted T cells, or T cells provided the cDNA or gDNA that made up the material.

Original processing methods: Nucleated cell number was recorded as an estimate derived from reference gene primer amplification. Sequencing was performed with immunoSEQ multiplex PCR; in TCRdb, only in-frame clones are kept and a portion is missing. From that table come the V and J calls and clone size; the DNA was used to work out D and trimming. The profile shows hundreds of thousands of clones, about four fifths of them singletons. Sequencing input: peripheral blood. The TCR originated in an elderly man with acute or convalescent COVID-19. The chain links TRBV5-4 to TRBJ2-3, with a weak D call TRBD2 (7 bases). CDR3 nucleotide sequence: TGTGCCAGCAGCTTGCCGGGGGGCTCAGGAGATACGCAGTATTTT. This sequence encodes CASSLPGGSGDTQYF.